The clone carrying this TCR beta chain was counted between two and nine times. The antigen remains undetermined. This table comes from immunoSEQ multiplex PCR, and its TCRdb copy is limited to in-frame clones, with some not included. The sample consists of 300,000 to 400,000 clones, roughly two thirds of them appearing once. This entry is derived from a study of cytotoxic CD8 clonotypes in ibrutinib-treated CLL. About the study: The average sample held roughly 250,000 productive templates and more than 80,000 productive rearrangements.

The CDR3 has 15 residues. J gave up 1 base and V 10 bases, and 12 bases lay outside the gene matches. Per the germline V gene, CDR1 is ENHRY and CDR2 is SYGVKD. Findings and caveats of the study: Collection times varied between progressing and sustained-remission patients. Public clonotypes (which were uncommon) either contracted or remained stable on treatment.

The clonotype originates from a human donor with chronic lymphocytic leukemia. The sample in question was PBMCs, obtained after 36 months of ibrutinib treatment. This chain uses TRBV10-3 with TRBJ2-5, with 7 bases matching TRBD1. The CDR3 DNA reads as TGTGCCACCGGCCTACCCGGACAGGCCCAAGAGACCCAGTACTTC. Its translation: CATGLPGQAQETQYF.